The clone carrying this TCR beta chain was recorded only once. CDR1 is MDHEN and CDR2 is SYDVKM in the germline V gene. Trimming took off 6 bases at V and 3 bases at J, with 12 bases between the two ends. The CDR3 has 14 residues. Sequencing of TCR beta was undertaken in CD8+ and CD4+ T cells derived from blood. CD8+ and CD4+ T cells were negatively isolated; TEMRA cells were FACS-enriched. This record comes from a study of CD8 T cells in Susac syndrome. Reverse transcription of roughly 0.5 to 1 ug RNA used random hexamers. TCR beta CDR3 was amplified by immunoSEQ multiplex PCR. This amplification extended across 54 Vbeta and 13 Jbeta segments. TCRdb re-analysed the immunoSEQ multiplex PCR reads in MiXCR, keeping a single row per CDR3 protein. The data show some 180,000 distinct CDR3 sequences, roughly 94% seen once.

This clonotype originated in a human donor with Susac syndrome. Sequenced: CD4+ T cells from PBMCs. This chain uses TRBV28 with TRBJ1-5, with D tentatively TRBD1 (5 bases). This chain's CDR3 is CASSFQGYNQPQHF. The CDR3 DNA is TGTGCCAGCAGCTTCCAGGGTTACAATCAGCCCCAGCATTTT.